This is a list of T cell receptor beta chains from one sample in a study of shared clonotypes between healthy human individuals. Here immunoSEQ multiplex PCR was the method, and the copy in TCRdb shows in-frame clones only, minus some. The data show 700,000 to 950,000 clones, roughly 96% seen once. Sequenced input: naive CD8+ T cells sorted from blood. These receptors all come from a man aged 30 to 45 in good health. Both conserved end residues are part of each CDR3. A D gene is named only where the DNA matches it firmly. Part of the rows lack a size; the others show once, few, many or a class for expanded clones.

V gene: TRBV9
J gene: TRBJ2-7
D gene: NA
clone size: once
CDR3 DNA: TGTGCCAGCAGCGACCTCAGAGAGCAGTACTTC
CDR3 protein: CASSDLREQYF

V gene: TRBV5-6
J gene: TRBJ2-1
D gene: NA
clone size: NA
CDR3 DNA: TGTGCCAGCAGCTTGGGAGCGTGGGTACGGTCAATCGATGAGCAGTTCTTC
CDR3 protein: CASSLGAWVRSIDEQFF

V gene: TRBV4-1
J gene: TRBJ2-3
D gene: TRBD2
clone size: few
CDR3 DNA: TGCGCCAGCAGCCAAGTGCCACTAGCGGACACAGATACGCAGTATTTT
CDR3 protein: CASSQVPLADTDTQYF

V gene: TRBV7-9
J gene: TRBJ1-4
D gene: TRBD1
clone size: NA
CDR3 DNA: TGTGCCAGCATCGACAGGGCGAGTGAAAAACTGTTTTTT
CDR3 protein: CASIDRASEKLFF

V gene: TRBV15
J gene: TRBJ2-1
D gene: NA
clone size: NA
CDR3 DNA: TGTGCCACCAGCAGAGATTGGAGGGAGTCGGATAATGAGCAGTTCTTC
CDR3 protein: CATSRDWRESDNEQFF

V gene: TRBV14
J gene: TRBJ2-2
D gene: NA
clone size: NA
CDR3 DNA: TGTGCCAGCAACTTGTTGACCGGGGAGCTGTTTTTT
CDR3 protein: CASNLLTGELFF

V gene: TRBV7-9
J gene: TRBJ2-1
D gene: NA
clone size: NA
CDR3 DNA: TGTGCCACCAGGGGGGGGCTACGGGATGAGCAGTTCTTC
CDR3 protein: CATRGGLRDEQFF

V gene: TRBV5-4
J gene: TRBJ2-5
D gene: NA
clone size: once
CDR3 DNA: TGTGCCAGCAGCTCCTCTGGGACTTCTAAGGTCCAAGAGACCCAGTACTTC
CDR3 protein: CASSSSGTSKVQETQYF

V gene: TRBV29-1
J gene: TRBJ2-5
D gene: NA
clone size: NA
CDR3 DNA: TGCAGCGTTGAGGAGGTCAGCCCAGGGACCCAGTACTTC
CDR3 protein: CSVEEVSPGTQYF

V gene: TRBV7-8
J gene: TRBJ1-5
D gene: NA
clone size: once
CDR3 DNA: TGTGCCAGCAGCTTAGTAGGGGGCAATCAGCCCCAGCATTTT
CDR3 protein: CASSLVGGNQPQHF

V gene: TRBV7-9
J gene: TRBJ2-1
D gene: NA
clone size: NA
CDR3 DNA: TGTGCCAGCAGCTCCCCGGCTGGTGAGCAGTTCTTC
CDR3 protein: CASSSPAGEQFF

V gene: TRBV7-9
J gene: TRBJ1-2
D gene: NA
clone size: NA
CDR3 DNA: TGTGCCAGCAGCCCACCACAGGTGGACTATGGCTACACCTTC
CDR3 protein: CASSPPQVDYGYTF

V gene: TRBV15
J gene: TRBJ2-1
D gene: NA
clone size: NA
CDR3 DNA: TGTGCCACCAGCAGAGTTCCCGGGAGTGAGCAGTTCTTC
CDR3 protein: CATSRVPGSEQFF

V gene: TRBV19
J gene: TRBJ2-1
D gene: TRBD2
clone size: NA
CDR3 DNA: TGTGCCAGTAGTATCAGCGGGAGACACAATGAGCAGTTCTTC
CDR3 protein: CASSISGRHNEQFF

V gene: TRBV10-1
J gene: TRBJ2-1
D gene: TRBD2
clone size: NA
CDR3 DNA: TGCGCCAGCAGTGAGTCGAGGCTAGCGGGAGCGAAGGAGCAGTTCTTC
CDR3 protein: CASSESRLAGAKEQFF

V gene: TRBV7-9
J gene: TRBJ2-7
D gene: TRBD1
clone size: NA
CDR3 DNA: TGTGCCAGCAGCCCCGTGGGACAGGGAGCCTACGAGCAGTACTTC
CDR3 protein: CASSPVGQGAYEQYF

V gene: TRBV5-4
J gene: TRBJ2-1
D gene: NA
clone size: NA
CDR3 DNA: TGTGCCAGCAGCTTGGGAGGCGACTACACTGAGCAGTTCTTC
CDR3 protein: CASSLGGDYTEQFF

V gene: TRBV6-5
J gene: TRBJ2-1
D gene: TRBD2
clone size: NA
CDR3 DNA: TGTGCCACTAGAGCGGGGAATGAGCAGTTCTTC
CDR3 protein: CATRAGNEQFF

V gene: TRBV13
J gene: TRBJ2-3
D gene: NA
clone size: NA
CDR3 DNA: TGTGCCAGCAGCCTGACAGAACCAGATACGCAGTATTTT
CDR3 protein: CASSLTEPDTQYF

V gene: TRBV7-9
J gene: TRBJ1-1
D gene: TRBD1
clone size: once
CDR3 DNA: TGTGCCAGCAGATCGACCGGGACAGGGGAAGCTTTCTTT
CDR3 protein: CASRSTGTGEAFF

V gene: TRBV7-2
J gene: TRBJ2-1
D gene: NA
clone size: NA
CDR3 DNA: TGTGCCAGCAGTCTTCCGGGCATCAATGAGCAGTTCTTC
CDR3 protein: CASSLPGINEQFF

V gene: TRBV27
J gene: TRBJ2-5
D gene: TRBD2
clone size: NA
CDR3 DNA: TGTGCCAGCAGTAGGGGACTAGCGGGAGAAGGAGAGACCCAGTACTTC
CDR3 protein: CASSRGLAGEGETQYF

V gene: TRBV7-9
J gene: TRBJ2-7
D gene: TRBD1
clone size: NA
CDR3 DNA: TGTGCCAGCAGCACACCGACAGGGGGCACCTACGAGCAGTACTTC
CDR3 protein: CASSTPTGGTYEQYF

V gene: TRBV10-3
J gene: TRBJ2-7
D gene: TRBD2
clone size: NA
CDR3 DNA: TGTGCAACGCTCCCGGGGGAGGGATACGAGCAGTACTTC
CDR3 protein: CATLPGEGYEQYF

V gene: TRBV13
J gene: TRBJ1-1
D gene: NA
clone size: NA
CDR3 DNA: TGTGCCAGCAGCTTAACAGGGAAGAACACTGAAGCTTTCTTT
CDR3 protein: CASSLTGKNTEAFF

V gene: TRBV28
J gene: TRBJ1-1
D gene: NA
clone size: NA
CDR3 DNA: TGTGCCAGCAGTACATTGGGGGGTCCCACTGAAGCTTTCTTT
CDR3 protein: CASSTLGGPTEAFF

V gene: TRBV7-9
J gene: TRBJ2-7
D gene: NA
clone size: NA
CDR3 DNA: TGTGCCAGCAGCACGACAGTGGGCAGCTCCTACGAGCAGTACTTC
CDR3 protein: CASSTTVGSSYEQYF

V gene: TRBV27
J gene: TRBJ2-7
D gene: TRBD1
clone size: NA
CDR3 DNA: TGTGCCAGCAGTTTATGGGACAGCACCTACGAGCAGTACTTC
CDR3 protein: CASSLWDSTYEQYF

V gene: TRBV6-5
J gene: TRBJ2-5
D gene: NA
clone size: NA
CDR3 DNA: TGTGCCAGCAGTTACTCGGGAGATGGGGAGACCCAGTACTTC
CDR3 protein: CASSYSGDGETQYF

V gene: TRBV29-1
J gene: TRBJ2-3
D gene: NA
clone size: NA
CDR3 DNA: TGCAGCGTTGAAGAAGCAGATACGCAGTATTTT
CDR3 protein: CSVEEADTQYF

V gene: TRBV5-1
J gene: TRBJ2-2
D gene: TRBD2
clone size: NA
CDR3 DNA: TGCGCCAGCAGCACACCGACTAGCGGGAGCACCGGGGAGCTGTTTTTT
CDR3 protein: CASSTPTSGSTGELFF

V gene: TRBV7-9
J gene: TRBJ2-1
D gene: TRBD2
clone size: NA
CDR3 DNA: TGTGCCAGCAGCTTAGATCGAACTAGCGCCCCTCAAGGGTACAATGAGCAGTTCTTC
CDR3 protein: CASSLDRTSAPQGYNEQFF

V gene: TRBV9
J gene: TRBJ2-7
D gene: NA
clone size: once
CDR3 DNA: TGTGCCAGCAGTCCATGGGGGGATGGCTACGAGCAGTACTTC
CDR3 protein: CASSPWGDGYEQYF

V gene: TRBV30
J gene: TRBJ1-3
D gene: NA
clone size: NA
CDR3 DNA: TGTGCCTGGGGACAAGCAAACACCATATATTTT
CDR3 protein: CAWGQANTIYF

V gene: TRBV28
J gene: TRBJ1-1
D gene: NA
clone size: NA
CDR3 DNA: TGTGCCAGCAGTTTCGAAAGGACTGAAGCTTTCTTT
CDR3 protein: CASSFERTEAFF

V gene: TRBV4-2
J gene: TRBJ1-4
D gene: NA
clone size: NA
CDR3 DNA: TGTGCCAGCAGCCTGGGGGGGAAACTGTTTTTT
CDR3 protein: CASSLGGKLFF

V gene: TRBV7-7
J gene: TRBJ2-7
D gene: NA
clone size: NA
CDR3 DNA: TGTGCTAGCAGCCTAGGGGATACCTACGAGCAGTACTTC
CDR3 protein: CASSLGDTYEQYF

V gene: TRBV6-5
J gene: TRBJ1-4
D gene: NA
clone size: NA
CDR3 DNA: TGTGCCAGCGGCTGGGATAGTAATGAAAAACTGTTTTTT
CDR3 protein: CASGWDSNEKLFF

V gene: TRBV9
J gene: TRBJ2-7
D gene: NA
clone size: NA
CDR3 DNA: TGTGCCAGCAGCGTAGCTTTCGGCACCAACTACGAGCAGTACTTC
CDR3 protein: CASSVAFGTNYEQYF

V gene: TRBV28
J gene: TRBJ1-5
D gene: NA
clone size: NA
CDR3 DNA: TGTGCCAGCAGTCCCCCTGTTTCCGGGAATCAGCCCCAGCATTTT
CDR3 protein: CASSPPVSGNQPQHF

V gene: TRBV25-1
J gene: TRBJ1-2
D gene: TRBD1
clone size: once
CDR3 DNA: TGTGCCAGCAGTGAACCCCGGGACAGAGATTACTATGGCTACACCTTC
CDR3 protein: CASSEPRDRDYYGYTF

V gene: TRBV7-9
J gene: TRBJ2-1
D gene: TRBD2
clone size: NA
CDR3 DNA: TGTGCCAGTATCTCTTTGCTAGCGGACCACAATGAGCAGTTCTTC
CDR3 protein: CASISLLADHNEQFF

V gene: TRBV6-5
J gene: TRBJ1-1
D gene: TRBD1
clone size: NA
CDR3 DNA: TGTGCCAGCAGTTCGACAGGGGCGGCCACTGAAGCTTTCTTT
CDR3 protein: CASSSTGAATEAFF

V gene: TRBV6-5
J gene: TRBJ2-2
D gene: NA
clone size: few
CDR3 DNA: TGTGCCAGCAGTTTATCGACAGGTGCCGGGGAGCTGTTTTTT
CDR3 protein: CASSLSTGAGELFF

V gene: TRBV5-6
J gene: TRBJ2-1
D gene: TRBD2
clone size: NA
CDR3 DNA: TGTGCCAGCAGCTCGGGACTAGCGGGAAATGAGCAGTTCTTC
CDR3 protein: CASSSGLAGNEQFF

V gene: TRBV11-3
J gene: TRBJ2-3
D gene: NA
clone size: NA
CDR3 DNA: TGTGCCAGCAGCGTGGGACGTGTCAGCACAGATACGCAGTATTTT
CDR3 protein: CASSVGRVSTDTQYF

V gene: TRBV4-2
J gene: TRBJ2-1
D gene: NA
clone size: NA
CDR3 DNA: TGTGCCAGCAGCCCGATCCCTACTACGTTCAATGAGCAGTTCTTC
CDR3 protein: CASSPIPTTFNEQFF

V gene: TRBV27
J gene: TRBJ2-7
D gene: TRBD2
clone size: NA
CDR3 DNA: TGTGCCAGCAGTACCATAGCGGGAGAGTACGAGCAGTACTTC
CDR3 protein: CASSTIAGEYEQYF

V gene: TRBV4-2
J gene: TRBJ2-7
D gene: TRBD2
clone size: NA
CDR3 DNA: TGTGCCAGCAGCTTCCAACTTCTAGCGGGGGAATACGAGCAGTACTTC
CDR3 protein: CASSFQLLAGEYEQYF

V gene: TRBV5-5
J gene: TRBJ2-7
D gene: NA
clone size: NA
CDR3 DNA: TGTGCCAGCAGCGACGGTTTTGGGAAGGGACGCGAGCAGTACTTC
CDR3 protein: CASSDGFGKGREQYF

V gene: TRBV7-9
J gene: TRBJ2-1
D gene: NA
clone size: NA
CDR3 DNA: TGTGCCAGCAGCGAAGCCTATGAGCAGTTCTTC
CDR3 protein: CASSEAYEQFF

V gene: TRBV28
J gene: TRBJ2-7
D gene: NA
clone size: NA
CDR3 DNA: TGTGCCAGCACTGTCGCCAGGAGGGGCTACGAGCAGTACTTC
CDR3 protein: CASTVARRGYEQYF

V gene: TRBV29-1
J gene: TRBJ2-1
D gene: NA
clone size: NA
CDR3 DNA: TGCAGCCTGGCTCACGGGCTGTCCTACAATGAGCAGTTCTTC
CDR3 protein: CSLAHGLSYNEQFF

V gene: TRBV9
J gene: TRBJ1-1
D gene: NA
clone size: NA
CDR3 DNA: TGTGCCAGTCGGGGCCGAGCTGAAGCTTTCTTT
CDR3 protein: CASRGRAEAFF

V gene: TRBV10-3
J gene: TRBJ1-2
D gene: NA
clone size: NA
CDR3 DNA: TGTGCCATCAGTGATCCGGGAGCGGCTAACTATGGCTACACCTTC
CDR3 protein: CAISDPGAANYGYTF

V gene: TRBV7-6
J gene: TRBJ2-7
D gene: NA
clone size: NA
CDR3 DNA: TGTGCCAGCAGCTTAACGGGGGACGGGAGAAGCTACGAGCAGTACTTC
CDR3 protein: CASSLTGDGRSYEQYF

V gene: TRBV29-1
J gene: TRBJ2-7
D gene: NA
clone size: NA
CDR3 DNA: TGCAGCGTCAGACTGACAACCGGGACCTACGAGCAGTACTTC
CDR3 protein: CSVRLTTGTYEQYF

V gene: TRBV4-1
J gene: TRBJ1-2
D gene: NA
clone size: NA
CDR3 DNA: TGCGCCAGCAGCCAAACCCTGGGGAGGGGATCTTTTGGCTACACCTTC
CDR3 protein: CASSQTLGRGSFGYTF

V gene: TRBV27
J gene: TRBJ2-1
D gene: TRBD1
clone size: NA
CDR3 DNA: TGTGCCAGCAGTACCAGGGGGTACAATGAGCAGTTCTTC
CDR3 protein: CASSTRGYNEQFF